This TCR beta chain was profiled in a study of T cells in Graves' hyperthyroidism and ophthalmopathy. Researchers took RNA transcripts and amplified the TCR beta CDR3 regions from them. In the first-round RT-PCR of the TCR CDR3, the HTBI primer set was used. MiXCR was run by TCRdb on the multiplex PCR reads, yielding one entry per CDR3 protein. The sample shows around 600,000 distinct CDR3 sequences, 14% of them seen only once. Findings and caveats of the study: Most thyroid clonotypes expanded above 0.001 appeared in blood too.

This clonotype was picked up a small number of times. Its antigen is still unknown. Patients affected by ophthalmopathy presented a Clinical Activity Score of at least 3, a NOSPECS grade of at least 4, and disease duration below 3 months. Around 9.9 ml of fresh peripheral blood supplied the PBMCs. This clonotype originated in a woman younger than 35 with Graves' ophthalmopathy. Sequencing was carried out using blood.

The CDR3 nucleotides read TGTGCCAGCAGCATCTCCGGGACAGCGTCAGACAATGAGCAGTTCTTC. Translation: CASSISGTASDNEQFF. This sequence joins TRBV9 and TRBJ2-1; TRBD1 matches 7 bases. V shed 4 bases and J 5 bases; nucleotides not matched to a gene: 12. This CDR3 is 16 amino acids long. The germline CDR1 and CDR2 sequences are SGDLS and YYNGEE.